The sequence of this T cell receptor beta chain was determined in a study of control samples from healthy donors and cancer patients. The method was immunoSEQ multiplex PCR; TCRdb's version includes in-frame clones alone and lacks a portion of them. The data show some 150,000 clones, roughly nine tenths seen once. Sequencing was performed on blood. The receptor was derived from a young man in good health.

The CDR3 coding sequence is TGTGCCAGCAGCAAAACCCGGGACGGTGGCTACACCTTC. It translates to CASSKTRDGGYTF. The rearrangement links TRBV7-9 to TRBJ1-2; D is perhaps TRBD1 (5 bases). Germline-derived CDR1 and CDR2 are SEHNR and FQNEAQ (reference sequence). The CDR3 runs to 13 residues. Trimming removed 5 bases at V and 7 bases at J, with 14 bases between.